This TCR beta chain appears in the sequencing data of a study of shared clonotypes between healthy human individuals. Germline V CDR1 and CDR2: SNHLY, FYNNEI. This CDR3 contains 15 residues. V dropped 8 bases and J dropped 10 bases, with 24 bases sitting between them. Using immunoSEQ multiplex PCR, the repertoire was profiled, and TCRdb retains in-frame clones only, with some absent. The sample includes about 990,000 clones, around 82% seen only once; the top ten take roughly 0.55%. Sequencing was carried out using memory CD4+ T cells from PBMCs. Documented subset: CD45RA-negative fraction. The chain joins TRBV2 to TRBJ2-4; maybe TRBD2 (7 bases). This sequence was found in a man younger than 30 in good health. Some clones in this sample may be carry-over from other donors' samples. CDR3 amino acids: CASGKQGGERDIQYF. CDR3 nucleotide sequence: TGTGCCAGCGGAAAACAAGGGGGGGAACGCGATATTCAGTACTTC.